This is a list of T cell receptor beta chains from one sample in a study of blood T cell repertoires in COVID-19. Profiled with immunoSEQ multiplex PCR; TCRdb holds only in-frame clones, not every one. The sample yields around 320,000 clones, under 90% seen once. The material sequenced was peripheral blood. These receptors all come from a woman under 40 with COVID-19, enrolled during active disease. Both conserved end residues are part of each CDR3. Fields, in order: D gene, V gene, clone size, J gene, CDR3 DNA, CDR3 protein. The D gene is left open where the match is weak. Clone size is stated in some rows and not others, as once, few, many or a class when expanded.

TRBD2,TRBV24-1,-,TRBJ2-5,TGTGCCACCAGTGGTGGGACTAGCGGGGGACAAGAGACCCAGTACTTC,CATSGGTSGGQETQYF
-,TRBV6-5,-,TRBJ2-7,TGTGCCAGCAGTTATTCAAGCGGTTCCTACGAGCAGTACTTC,CASSYSSGSYEQYF
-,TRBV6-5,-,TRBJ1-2,TGTGCCAGCAGCCCCAGCCCCTTAAGGGGAGGCTACACCTTC,CASSPSPLRGGYTF
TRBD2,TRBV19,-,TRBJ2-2,TGTGCCAGTCAACGACTAGCGGGGAGAACCGGGGAGCTGTTTTTT,CASQRLAGRTGELFF
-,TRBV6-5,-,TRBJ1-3,TGTGCCAGCAGTTACGGAGGTTTTGCCTCTGGAAACACCATATATTTT,CASSYGGFASGNTIYF
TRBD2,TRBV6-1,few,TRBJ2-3,TGTGCCAGCAGTGATTCCATAGCGGGGGCCACAGATACGCAGTATTTT,CASSDSIAGATDTQYF
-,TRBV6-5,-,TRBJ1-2,TGTGCCAGCAGTTACACCTCAGGGGCTAACTATGGCTACACCTTC,CASSYTSGANYGYTF
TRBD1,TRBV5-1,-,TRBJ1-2,TGCGCCAGCAGCTCTCACAGGGGTAATGGCTACACCTTC,CASSSHRGNGYTF
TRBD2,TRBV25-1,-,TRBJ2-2,TGTGCCAGCAGTGACACCTTCGCGGGGGCCGGGGAGCTGTTTTTT,CASSDTFAGAGELFF
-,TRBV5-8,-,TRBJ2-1,TGTGCCAGCACCTTCGCCGGGAGGGGGCGGCTCAATGAGCAGTTCTTC,CASTFAGRGRLNEQFF
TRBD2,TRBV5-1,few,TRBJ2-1,TGCGCCAGCAGCCGACTAGCGGGGGGCCGATACAATGAGCAGTTCTTC,CASSRLAGGRYNEQFF
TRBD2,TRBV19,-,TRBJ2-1,TGTGCCAGTAGTATAGATAGCGGGGGATATTACAATGAGCAGTTCTTC,CASSIDSGGYYNEQFF
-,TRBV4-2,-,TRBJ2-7,TGTGCCAGCAGCCGTAGTGGTAGCCCCATATACGAGCAGTACTTC,CASSRSGSPIYEQYF
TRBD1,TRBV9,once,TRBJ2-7,TGTGCCAGCAGCGCTTACCAGGGGGCAAGCTCCTACGAGCAGTACTTC,CASSAYQGASSYEQYF
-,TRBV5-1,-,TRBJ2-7,TGCGCCAGCAGCTTTGGATGGGGGGGCCTTTCCTACGAGCAGTACTTC,CASSFGWGGLSYEQYF
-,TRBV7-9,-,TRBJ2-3,TGTGCCAGCACCTCTATCCTCACAGATACGCAGTATTTT,CASTSILTDTQYF